The 13 T cell receptor beta chains listed next were all sequenced from one sample in a study of blood T cell repertoires in COVID-19. The protocol was immunoSEQ multiplex PCR, while the TCRdb copy is restricted to in-frame clones and leaves out a portion. The sample contains some 85,000 clones, about 80% of which appear only once. Specimen: peripheral blood. The receptors originated from a human donor in a cohort sampled during active COVID-19.

For this clone: Other DNA sequences within the sample encode an identical CDR3. The V and J genes are TRBV7-8 and TRBJ2-3; 7 bases fit TRBD2. Germline CDR1 and CDR2: SGHVS and FQNEAQ. This CDR3 is built from 15 residues. V shed 6 bases and J 1 base; nucleotides not matched to a gene: 7. CDR3 region: CASRRRSGGTDTQYF. The CDR3 DNA follows: TGTGCCAGCAGGCGTAGGAGCGGGGGCACAGATACGCAGTATTTT.

The chain couples TRBV6-5 to TRBJ2-1, with D uncertain. The germline V gene has CDR1 MNHEY and CDR2 SVGAGI. V lost 8 bases, J lost 7 bases, and 15 bases lay in between. The CDR3 sequence is 13 residues long. The CDR3 DNA follows: TGTGCCAGCCAGCAGGCCAGTTCGAATGAGCAGTTCTTC. This encodes CASQQASSNEQFF.

The gene calls are TRBV5-5 and TRBJ2-7; possible D gene TRBD1, 6 bases. V gave up 0 bases and J gave up 4 bases, with 14 bases separating them. CDR3 length: 15 residues. Germline CDR1 is SGHKS and CDR2 is YYEKEE (reference sequence). The CDR3 sequence is CASSLVQGSRYEQYF. CDR3 in DNA: TGTGCCAGCAGCTTGGTACAGGGCTCCCGTTACGAGCAGTACTTC.

The chain combines TRBV6-5 with TRBJ2-5; 10 bases are shared with TRBD2. With 2 bases clipped from V and 4 bases from J, the junction kept 4 bases outside the gene matches. CDR3 length equals 15 residues. Germline V gene data show CDR1 as MNHEY and CDR2 as SVGAGI. CDR3 DNA: TGTGCCAGCAGTTACCGAGCGGGAGGGCTAGAGACCCAGTACTTC. Translated: CASSYRAGGLETQYF.

The chain carries TRBV19 and TRBJ2-2, with 7 bases identical to TRBD1. Looked up from germline, CDR1 is LNHDA and CDR2 is SQIVND (reference sequence). V gave up 6 bases and J gave up 7 bases; unmatched junction bases: 5. This CDR3 region has 13 residues. CDR3 sequence reads: CASSITGVGELFF. The DNA of the CDR3 is TGTGCCAGTAGCATCACAGGGGTCGGGGAGCTGTTTTTT.

The V and J genes are TRBV28 and TRBJ2-7; a possible D gene is TRBD1 (5 bases). With 4 bases removed from V and 3 bases from J, the gap between germline ends came to 13 bases. Germline V gene data show CDR1 as MDHEN and CDR2 as SYDVKM. The CDR3 contains 14 residues. The CDR3, as DNA: TGTGCCAGCAGTTGGGGCCCAGGGTACTACGAGCAGTACTTC. It is translated as CASSWGPGYYEQYF.

The chain uses TRBV19 and TRBJ2-1; 10 nucleotides agree with TRBD1. The length of the CDR3 is 15 residues. Per the germline V gene, CDR1 is LNHDA and CDR2 is SQIVND (reference sequence). With V trimmed by 4 bases and J by 6 bases, 6 bases remained unmatched. The DNA of the CDR3 is TGTGCCAGTAGTAGACAATGGACAGGGGGCAATGAGCAGTTCTTC. The encoded protein is CASSRQWTGGNEQFF.

The V and J genes are TRBV4-1 and TRBJ2-7; the D gene is possibly TRBD2 (6 bases). The CDR3 length is 14 residues. V shed 4 bases and J shed 4 bases, with 14 bases lying between them. Per germline, CDR1 MGHRA and CDR2 YSYEKL. The CDR3: CASSLAEGEYEQYF. CDR3 in DNA: TGCGCCAGCAGCCTAGCGGAGGGCGAATACGAGCAGTACTTC.

V and J are TRBV10-3 and TRBJ1-5; D gene uncertain. Germline V lookup: CDR1 ENHRY, CDR2 SYGVKD. V lost 10 bases to trimming and J lost 3 bases, with 22 bases between them. The CDR3 has 16 amino acids. The CDR3: CARDQRGPRHNQPQHF. The CDR3 DNA sequence: TGTGCCAGAGATCAGAGAGGTCCGAGGCACAATCAGCCCCAGCATTTT.

This clone was seen once. V gene TRBV3-1 (or the pseudogene TRBV3-2) combines with J gene TRBJ2-2, with TRBD1 matching over 10 bases. Trimming cost V 10 bases and J 1 base; bases outside gene matches: 9. Germline-derived CDR1 and CDR2 are LGHDT and YNNKEL (reference sequence). The CDR3 totals 16 residues. The CDR3 sequence is CANLPGQGRNTGELFF. For the CDR3, the DNA is TGTGCCAACCTTCCGGGACAGGGGCGGAACACCGGGGAGCTGTTTTTT.

The rearrangement joins TRBV7-2 to TRBJ1-2; D unclear. V was clipped by 5 bases and J by 5 bases, with 12 bases between them. The CDR3 extends over 13 amino acids. The germline CDR1 and CDR2 sequences are SGHTA and FQGNSA. This chain's CDR3 is CASSVGVLYGYTF. The CDR3 nucleotides read TGTGCCAGCAGCGTCGGGGTCTTATATGGCTACACCTTC.

The CDR3 loop reads CASSEGQGAGANVLTF. The CDR3 coding sequence is TGTGCCAGCAGCGAGGGACAGGGCGCTGGGGCCAACGTCCTGACTTTC. The V and J genes are TRBV2 and TRBJ2-6; the match to TRBD1 covers 9 bases. CDR1 and CDR2 (germline): SNHLY, FYNNEI. J gave up 2 bases and V 6 bases, and 5 bases lay outside the gene matches. The CDR3 runs 16 residues. Variable domain in full (rest from reference TRBV2 and TRBJ2-6): EPEVTQTPSHQVTQMGQEVILRCVPISNHLYFYWYRQILGQKVEFLVSFYNNEISEKSEIFDDQFSVERPDGSNFTLKIRSTKLEDSAMYFCASSEGQGAGANVLTFGAGSRLTVL.

For the CDR3, the DNA is TGTGCCAGCAGTGAAGAAGGGGGTTACTACAATGAGCAGTTCTTC. Encoded protein: CASSEEGGYYNEQFF. The chain employs TRBV2 and TRBJ2-1; perhaps TRBD1 as D (6 bases). The V gene's germline CDR1 is SNHLY and CDR2 FYNNEI. The CDR3 is made up of 15 amino acids. With 1 base removed from V and 3 bases from J, the gap between germline ends came to 10 bases.